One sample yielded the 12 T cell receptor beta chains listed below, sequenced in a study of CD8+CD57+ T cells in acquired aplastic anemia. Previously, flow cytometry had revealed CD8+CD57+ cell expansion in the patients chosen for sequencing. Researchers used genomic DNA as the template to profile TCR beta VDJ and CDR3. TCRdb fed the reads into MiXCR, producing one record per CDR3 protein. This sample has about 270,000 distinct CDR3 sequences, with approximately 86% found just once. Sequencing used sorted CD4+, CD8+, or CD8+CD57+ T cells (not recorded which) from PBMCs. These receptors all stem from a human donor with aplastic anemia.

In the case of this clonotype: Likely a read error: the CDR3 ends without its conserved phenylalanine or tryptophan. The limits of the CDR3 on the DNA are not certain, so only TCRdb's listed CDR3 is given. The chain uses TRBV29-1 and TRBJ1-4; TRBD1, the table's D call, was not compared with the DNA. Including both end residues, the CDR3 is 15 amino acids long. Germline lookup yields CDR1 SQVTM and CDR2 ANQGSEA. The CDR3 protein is CSARGQATYKENLWL.

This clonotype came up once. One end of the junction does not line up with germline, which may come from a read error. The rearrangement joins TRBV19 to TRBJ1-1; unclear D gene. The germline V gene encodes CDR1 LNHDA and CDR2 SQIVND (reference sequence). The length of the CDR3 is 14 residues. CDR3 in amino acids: CASSIANGVSNAFF. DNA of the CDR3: TGTGCCAGTAGCATAGCAAACGGAGTCTCCAATGCTTTCTTC.

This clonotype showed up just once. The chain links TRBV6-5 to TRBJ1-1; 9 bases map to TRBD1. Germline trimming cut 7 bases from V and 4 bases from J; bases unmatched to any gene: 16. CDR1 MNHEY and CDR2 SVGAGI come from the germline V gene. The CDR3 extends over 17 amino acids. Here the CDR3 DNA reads TGTGCCAGCAAGCCGGACAGGGGAATTCACTGTGGCACTGAAGCTTTCTTT. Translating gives CASKPDRGIHCGTEAFF.

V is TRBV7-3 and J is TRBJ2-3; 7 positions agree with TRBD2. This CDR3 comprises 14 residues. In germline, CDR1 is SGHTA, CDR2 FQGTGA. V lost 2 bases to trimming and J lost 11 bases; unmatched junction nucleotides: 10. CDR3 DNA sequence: TGTGCCAGCAGCTTAGCGGGACTACCCGATGGGCAGTATTTT. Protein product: CASSLAGLPDGQYF.

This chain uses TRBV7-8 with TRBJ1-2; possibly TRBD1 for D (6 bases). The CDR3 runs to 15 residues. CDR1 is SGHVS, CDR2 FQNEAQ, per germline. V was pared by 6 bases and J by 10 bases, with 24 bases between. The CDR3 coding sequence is TGTGCCAGCAGTGTTCATGGGCAGGGGACATCCGTCTACACCTTC. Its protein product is CASSVHGQGTSVYTF.

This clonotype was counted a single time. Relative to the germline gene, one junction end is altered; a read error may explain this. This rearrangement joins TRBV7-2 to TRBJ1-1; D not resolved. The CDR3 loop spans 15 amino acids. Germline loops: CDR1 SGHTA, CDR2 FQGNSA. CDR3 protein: CASSLDPNEYTDAFF. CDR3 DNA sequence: TGTGCCAGCAGCTTAGATCCAAATGAGTACACTGACGCTTTCTTT.

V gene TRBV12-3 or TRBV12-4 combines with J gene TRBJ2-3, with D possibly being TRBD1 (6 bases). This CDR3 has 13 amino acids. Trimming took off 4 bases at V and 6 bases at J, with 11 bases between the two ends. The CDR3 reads CASSWTVNDTQYF. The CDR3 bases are TGTGCCAGCAGTTGGACAGTCAATGATACGCAGTATTTT.

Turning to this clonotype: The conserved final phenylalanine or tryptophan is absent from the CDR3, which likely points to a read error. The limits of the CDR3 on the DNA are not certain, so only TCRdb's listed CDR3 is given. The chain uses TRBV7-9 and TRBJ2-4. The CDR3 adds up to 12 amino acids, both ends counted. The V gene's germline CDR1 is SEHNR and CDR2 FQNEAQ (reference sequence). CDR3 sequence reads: CASSGQRNGQCV.

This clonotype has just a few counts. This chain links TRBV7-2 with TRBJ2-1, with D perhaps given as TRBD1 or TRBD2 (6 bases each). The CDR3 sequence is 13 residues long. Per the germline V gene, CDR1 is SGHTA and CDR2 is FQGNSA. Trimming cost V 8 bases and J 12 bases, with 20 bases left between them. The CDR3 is CASGDGGTATQFF. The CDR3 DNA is TGTGCCAGCGGCGACGGGGGCACAGCTACGCAGTTCTTC.

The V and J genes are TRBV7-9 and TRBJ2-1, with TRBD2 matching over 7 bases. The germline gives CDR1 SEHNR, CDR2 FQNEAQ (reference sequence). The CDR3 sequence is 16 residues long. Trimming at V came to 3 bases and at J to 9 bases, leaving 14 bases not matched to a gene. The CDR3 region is CASSFLPGEGSFEQFF. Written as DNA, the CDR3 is TGTGCCAGCAGCTTTCTACCCGGGGAGGGGAGTTTTGAGCAGTTCTTC.

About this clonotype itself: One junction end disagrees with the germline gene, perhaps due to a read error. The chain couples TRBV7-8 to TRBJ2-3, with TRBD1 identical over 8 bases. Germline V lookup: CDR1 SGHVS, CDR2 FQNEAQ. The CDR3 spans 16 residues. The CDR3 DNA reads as TGTGCCAGCAGCCTAGCGACAGGGGATCACACGCAGACGCAGTATTTT. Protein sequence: CASSLATGDHTQTQYF.

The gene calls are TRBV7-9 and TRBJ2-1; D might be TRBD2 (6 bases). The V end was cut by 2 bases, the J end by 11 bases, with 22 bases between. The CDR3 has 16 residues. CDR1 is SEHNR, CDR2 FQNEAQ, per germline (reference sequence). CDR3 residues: CASSLQHGRRETQQFF. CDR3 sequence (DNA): TGTGCCAGCAGCTTACAACACGGGAGAAGGGAGACCCAGCAGTTCTTC.